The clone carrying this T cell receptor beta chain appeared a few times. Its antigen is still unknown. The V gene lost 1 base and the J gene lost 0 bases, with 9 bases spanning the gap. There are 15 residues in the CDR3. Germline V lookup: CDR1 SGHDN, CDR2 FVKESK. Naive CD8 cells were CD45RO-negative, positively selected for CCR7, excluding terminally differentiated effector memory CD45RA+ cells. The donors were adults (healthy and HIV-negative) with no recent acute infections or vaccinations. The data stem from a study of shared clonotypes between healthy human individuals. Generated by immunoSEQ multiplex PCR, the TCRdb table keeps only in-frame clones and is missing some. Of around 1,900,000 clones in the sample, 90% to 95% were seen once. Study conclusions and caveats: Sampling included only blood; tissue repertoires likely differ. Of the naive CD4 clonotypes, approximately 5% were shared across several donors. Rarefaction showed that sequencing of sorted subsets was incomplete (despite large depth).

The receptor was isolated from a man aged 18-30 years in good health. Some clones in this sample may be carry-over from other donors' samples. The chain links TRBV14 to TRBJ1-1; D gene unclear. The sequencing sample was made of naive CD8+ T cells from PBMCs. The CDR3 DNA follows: TGTGCCAGCAGCCAAGCATTGCGGATGAACACTGAAGCTTTCTTT. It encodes CASSQALRMNTEAFF.